The source of this T cell receptor beta chain is a study of T-cell reconstitution after alpha-beta-depleted transplantation in children. Overall study findings and caveats: Hyperexpanded clones declined; after one year, newly produced T cells mostly supplied diversity.

Using unique molecular identifiers, the investigators prepared the TCRbeta library. TCRdb reprocessed the PCR reads via MiXCR and lists one record per CDR3 protein. The sample carries nearly 350,000 distinct CDR3 sequences, 15% to 20% recorded once. This clonotype was counted many times. What it recognizes is unknown. The sequence derives from a male patient aged 2-15 years who had a stem cell transplant for acute lymphoblastic leukemia, so the T cells may come from the graft donor. This specimen was PBMCs, mostly from graft donor cells, taken 360 days after TCRalphabeta/CD19-depleted stem cell transplant.

The CDR3 loop is CASSFGGGSYEQYF. CDR3 nucleotide sequence: TGCGCCAGCAGCTTTGGAGGGGGTTCCTACGAGCAGTACTTC. The rearrangement joins TRBV5-1 to TRBJ2-7; the D gene could be TRBD1 or TRBD2 (6 bases each). Germline V gives CDR1 SGHRS, CDR2 YFSETQ. V was pared by 2 bases and J by 1 base, with 10 bases between. The CDR3 extends over 14 amino acids.